The 24 T cell receptor beta chains reported below all come from one sample, sequenced in a study of CD8 T cells in ankylosing spondylitis. These receptors have no identified antigens. TCRdb fed the 5' RACE reads into MiXCR, producing one record per CDR3 protein. Of fewer than 500,000 distinct CDR3 sequences listed, 20% to 30% are singletons. Notes on the study in general: Characteristic of ankylosing spondylitis blood, it appeared, was a TCR beta motif comprising eight highly homologous variants.

The material sequenced was blood, either unsorted or a sorted T cell fraction (not recorded which). The receptor set was obtained from a male donor with ankylosing spondylitis.

This clonotype was observed a few times. The V gene is TRBV20-1, the J gene TRBJ1-3; 7 bases are a match to TRBD1. Germline V gene data show CDR1 as DFQATT and CDR2 as SNEGSKA (reference sequence). The V and J ends lost 3 bases and 2 bases, in that order; junction bases with no gene match: 7. CDR3 size: 15 residues. The CDR3 loop reads CSARPRQGPGNTIYF. The CDR3 coding sequence is TGCAGTGCTAGGCCTAGACAGGGTCCTGGAAACACCATATATTTT.

This clonotype was observed a handful of times. This rearrangement joins TRBV29-1 to TRBJ1-1, with D perhaps TRBD1 (5 bases). From germline, CDR1 is SQVTM and CDR2 ANQGSEA. V lost 6 bases, J lost 3 bases, and 14 bases lay in between. The CDR3 contains 13 residues. CDR3 DNA sequence: TGCAGCGTCCAGTATGGAGGGGACACTGAAGCTTTCTTT. Translating gives CSVQYGGDTEAFF.

As concerns this clonotype: Germline and junction disagree at one end, which may indicate a read error. CDR3 coding DNA: TGTGCCAGTAGCTTGTATACTAAAAACACCGGGGAGCTGTTTTTT. Encoded protein: CASSLYTKNTGELFF. This chain uses TRBV5-6 with TRBJ2-2; D is uncertain. CDR1 and CDR2 from the germline V gene are SGHDT and YYEEEE. The CDR3 spans 15 residues.

This clonotype was found a few times. The V and J genes are TRBV7-9 and TRBJ2-1; 10 nucleotides line up with TRBD2. The CDR3 spans 16 residues. Germline lookup yields CDR1 SEHNR and CDR2 FQNEAQ (reference sequence). Trimming removed 5 bases from V and 6 bases from J; junction bases left unmatched: 10. The CDR3 here is CASSPGGLAVPNEQFF. The CDR3 DNA reads TGTGCCAGCAGCCCAGGAGGACTAGCGGTGCCCAATGAGCAGTTCTTC.

The rearrangement links TRBV20-1 to TRBJ1-2; D might be TRBD1 (5 bases). The germline V and J ends were trimmed by 6 bases and 0 bases, with 20 bases remaining between them. This CDR3 has 16 residues. Germline CDR1 is DFQATT and CDR2 is SNEGSKA (reference sequence). CDR3 sequence: CSASPNPGQSNYGYTF. CDR3 bases: TGCAGTGCCTCACCTAACCCGGGGCAATCTAACTATGGCTACACCTTC.

This chain uses TRBV5-1 with TRBJ1-2; no reliable D call. The V end lost 4 bases, the J end lost 6 bases, and 16 bases lay between the germline ends. The CDR3 is made up of 14 amino acids. CDR1 is SGHRS and CDR2 is YFSETQ in the germline V gene. CDR3 region: CASSPQTQSHGYTF. Written as DNA, the CDR3 is TGCGCCAGCAGCCCCCAAACTCAATCCCATGGCTACACCTTC.

J is TRBJ2-3 and V is TRBV12-3 or TRBV12-4, with 7 positions matching TRBD1. After removal of 2 bases from V and 6 bases from J, the junction contained 8 bases not matched to a gene. The CDR3 runs 15 residues. The CDR3 DNA reads as TGTGCCAGCAGTTTACGTGACAGGGTATCTGATACGCAGTATTTT. Translating it yields CASSLRDRVSDTQYF.

This chain connects TRBV5-1 to TRBJ1-1; the match to TRBD1 covers 7 bases. V shed 1 base and J 7 bases; nucleotides not matched to a gene: 4. CDR1 and CDR2 (germline): SGHRS, YFSETQ. There are 13 residues in the CDR3. CDR3 in DNA: TGCGCCAGCAGCTTGTGGCAGGGGGATGAAGCTTTCTTT. Amino acids: CASSLWQGDEAFF.

A few counts support this clonotype. The chain uses TRBV20-1 and TRBJ2-1; 7 bases map to TRBD2. The CDR3 sequence is 15 residues long. CDR1 is DFQATT, CDR2 SNEGSKA, per germline (reference sequence). With 6 bases clipped from V and 4 bases from J, the junction kept 12 bases outside the gene matches. The CDR3 bases are TGCAGTGCCTCCCGAGGACTAGAGGCGTACAATGAGCAGTTCTTC. Amino acids: CSASRGLEAYNEQFF.

V and J are TRBV5-1 and TRBJ2-2; D is perhaps TRBD1 (5 bases). V was pared by 4 bases and J by 6 bases, with 13 bases between. CDR3 length equals 14 residues. CDR1 and CDR2 (germline): SGHRS, YFSETQ. CDR3 sequence reads: CASSLRVGAGELFF. In nucleotides, the CDR3 is TGCGCCAGCAGCCTCAGGGTTGGGGCCGGGGAGCTGTTTTTT. Together with reference TRBV5-1 and TRBJ2-2, the CDR3 gives the full variable domain: KAGVTQTPRYLIKTRGQQVTLSCSPISGHRSVSWYQQTPGQGLQFLFEYFSETQRNKGNFPGRFSGRQFSNSRSEMNVSTLELGDSALYLCASSLRVGAGELFFGEGSRLTVL.

This clonotype has only a few counts. This chain links TRBV4-2 with TRBJ2-3, with a possible D match to TRBD2 (5 bases). The V end lost 1 base, the J end lost 2 bases, and 7 bases lay between the germline ends. The germline V gene has CDR1 LGHNA and CDR2 YNFKEQ. The CDR3 extends over 14 amino acids. The CDR3 protein is CASSQARDTDTQYF. Written as DNA, the CDR3 is TGTGCCAGCAGCCAAGCCCGGGACACAGATACGCAGTATTTT.

The rearrangement links TRBV6-1 to TRBJ2-3; weak D call: TRBD2 (5 bases). V lost 11 bases and J lost 1, with 13 bases in between. The CDR3 has 13 residues. Germline V lookup: CDR1 MNHNS, CDR2 SASEGT. The CDR3 DNA is TGTGCCGCTAGCCGGCCCGGCACAGATACGCAGTATTTT. This translates into CAASRPGTDTQYF.

This sequence joins TRBV9 and TRBJ2-2; D remains ambiguous. With 4 bases removed from V and 6 bases from J, the gap between germline ends came to 13 bases. Germline V gene lookup returns CDR1 SGDLS and CDR2 YYNGEE. The CDR3 totals 14 residues. DNA for the CDR3: TGTGCCAGCAGCCCCCGGCCTGTTCCCGGGGAGCTGTTTTTT. Its translation: CASSPRPVPGELFF.

The chain recombines TRBV12-3 or TRBV12-4 with TRBJ2-3; D might be TRBD2 (6 bases). Trimming took off 6 bases at V and 0 bases at J, with 16 bases between the two ends. The length of the CDR3 is 16 residues. The CDR3 DNA follows: TGTGCCAGCAGCCTGACGGGGGAGAGAAGCACAGATACGCAGTATTTT. It yields the protein CASSLTGERSTDTQYF.

This sequence joins TRBV6-6 and TRBJ1-1; D unresolved. Germline V lookup: CDR1 MNHNY, CDR2 SVGAGI (reference sequence). Trimming pared 8 bases from V and 1 base from J, leaving 8 bases between. The CDR3 runs to 12 residues. CDR3 amino acids: CASFAANTEAFF. Written as DNA, the CDR3 is TGTGCCAGCTTCGCGGCGAACACTGAAGCTTTCTTT.

This clonotype was detected ten times or more. This sequence joins TRBV5-1 and TRBJ1-2; D unresolved. The V and J ends lost 4 bases and 0 bases respectively, with 10 bases between them. The CDR3 covers 14 residues. Germline CDR1 is SGHRS and CDR2 is YFSETQ. CDR3 in DNA: TGCGCCAGCAGCCTCGCCGAGACTAACTATGGCTACACCTTC. It codes for CASSLAETNYGYTF.

This clonotype was recorded many times. The rearrangement links TRBV12-3 or TRBV12-4 to TRBJ2-1; 10 bases are a match to TRBD2. This CDR3 has 15 amino acids. Unmatched junction bases numbered 5, after V lost 5 bases and J lost 4 bases. Written as DNA, the CDR3 is TGTGCCAGCAGTCCAGCGGGAGGGGCGTACAATGAGCAGTTCTTC. As protein: CASSPAGGAYNEQFF.

This clonotype was observed a few times. The chain is built from TRBV2 and TRBJ2-5; 14 bases are shared with TRBD2. Trimming cost V 7 bases and J 1 base; bases outside gene matches: 8. CDR1 and CDR2 (germline): SNHLY, FYNNEI. The CDR3 length is 17 residues. Here the CDR3 reads CASTKGLAGAPQETQYF. CDR3 bases: TGTGCCAGCACCAAGGGACTAGCGGGAGCCCCCCAAGAGACCCAGTACTTC.

The chain employs TRBV9 and TRBJ2-1, with D perhaps matching TRBD2 (6 bases). The CDR3 length is 15 residues. Trimming cost V 1 base and J 0 bases, with 8 bases left between them. Germline V gene lookup returns CDR1 SGDLS and CDR2 YYNGEE. As DNA, the CDR3 is TGTGCCAGCAGCGTACTAGCGAGCTCCTACAATGAGCAGTTCTTC. It encodes CASSVLASSYNEQFF.

The rearrangement uses TRBV2 and TRBJ2-3, with no clear D. Per germline, CDR1 SNHLY and CDR2 FYNNEI. Trimming left V 10 bases short and J 0 bases short, with 14 bases between. The CDR3 spans 14 residues. The CDR3 nucleotides read TGTGCCATCAAAGGCGTGTCTAGCACAGATACGCAGTATTTT. This encodes CAIKGVSSTDTQYF.

The CDR3 region is CASSFRETGGPYGYTF. The CDR3 DNA reads as TGTGCCAGCAGCTTCCGTGAGACAGGGGGTCCCTATGGCTACACCTTC. V is TRBV7-9 and J is TRBJ1-2, with 9 bases matching TRBD1. Germline assignment: CDR1 SEHNR and CDR2 FQNEAQ (reference sequence). V shed 3 bases, J shed 4 bases, and the junction held 9 bases outside the gene matches. The CDR3 extends over 16 amino acids.

This clonotype has just a few counts. The rearrangement joins TRBV5-1 to TRBJ2-1; 9 bases match TRBD1. The CDR3 runs to 16 residues. CDR1 is SGHRS and CDR2 is YFSETQ in the germline V gene. The J segment lost 7 bases and the V segment lost 2 bases, leaving 10 bases of the junction unmatched. The DNA of the CDR3 is TGCGCCAGCAGCTTTAGTGGGACAGGGCAGGATAATGAGCAGTTCTTC. Its translation is CASSFSGTGQDNEQFF.

This chain connects TRBV20-1 to TRBJ2-7; tentatively, D is TRBD2 (5 bases). This CDR3 is 14 amino acids long. CDR1 is DFQATT, CDR2 SNEGSKA, per germline (reference sequence). V dropped 6 bases and J dropped 5 bases, with 20 bases sitting between them. CDR3 in DNA: TGCAGTGCATCGAGGGTGGCGGAGGCGGACGAGCAGTACTTC. Its protein is CSASRVAEADEQYF.

This chain connects TRBV5-4 to TRBJ2-1; TRBD2 is a possible D gene (6 bases). Trimming removed 0 bases at V and 7 bases at J, with 11 bases between. Germline values: CDR1 SGHNT, CDR2 YYREEE (reference sequence). The CDR3 consists of 14 residues. The CDR3 region is CASSLVLASNEQFF. CDR3 bases: TGTGCCAGCAGCTTGGTCCTAGCGTCGAATGAGCAGTTCTTC.